The 13 T cell receptor beta chains presented below share a single source sample, sequenced in a study of T cell changes during pregnancy in multiple sclerosis. The assay was immunoSEQ multiplex PCR, and TCRdb's table has in-frame clones only and misses some. Found here are some 8,700 clones, about 90% of them singletons; the top ten hold 5.2%. Sequencing used CD8+ T cells from peripheral blood mononuclear cells, obtained in the first trimester of pregnancy. These receptors all stem from a female donor in good health, enrolled as a control in a pregnancy study.

This chain joins TRBV4-1 and TRBJ1-2; D may be TRBD1 (5 bases). The CDR3 length is 15 residues. V was clipped by 1 base and J by 2 bases, with 11 bases between them. CDR1 is MGHRA and CDR2 is YSYEKL in the germline V gene. The chain's CDR3 is CASSQGPGENYGYTF. CDR3 nucleotides: TGCGCCAGCAGCCAAGGTCCGGGGGAAAACTATGGCTACACCTTC.

The chain employs TRBV7-6 and TRBJ2-2, with TRBD2 matching 12 bases. The J segment lost 8 bases and the V segment lost 4 bases, leaving 11 bases of the junction unmatched. The CDR3 totals 17 residues. Per the germline V gene, CDR1 is SGHVS and CDR2 is FNYEAQ. The CDR3, as DNA: TGTGCCAGCAGCTCCACTAGCGGGAGGATACTTTCAGGGGAGCTGTTTTTT. Translating gives CASSSTSGRILSGELFF.

V is TRBV7-2 and J is TRBJ2-1, with 8 nucleotides matching TRBD1. Unmatched junction bases numbered 14, after V lost 4 bases and J lost 0 bases. This CDR3 is built from 19 residues. CDR1 and CDR2 from the germline V gene are SGHTA and FQGNSA. The CDR3: CASSSPGYRGMSSYNEQFF. In DNA form, the CDR3 reads TGTGCCAGCAGCTCGCCGGGCTACAGGGGGATGAGCTCCTACAATGAGCAGTTCTTC.

This rearrangement joins TRBV5-1 to TRBJ2-5, with TRBD2 matching 10 bases. This CDR3 has 15 amino acids. Trimming at V came to 1 base and at J to 5 bases, leaving 5 bases not matched to a gene. Germline V gives CDR1 SGHRS, CDR2 YFSETQ. The CDR3 region has the DNA TGCGCCAGCAGCTTGTCCCCGGGACTAGCGGAGACCCAGTACTTC. Translating gives CASSLSPGLAETQYF.

The genes are TRBV4-2 and TRBJ2-7; weak D call: TRBD2 (6 bases). The CDR3 consists of 16 residues. The germline CDR1 and CDR2 sequences are LGHNA and YNFKEQ. The V end was cut by 1 base, the J end by 2 bases, with 15 bases between. The CDR3 DNA is TGTGCCAGCAGCCAAGGGACTGGCGGGGACCCCTACGAGCAGTACTTC. Amino acids: CASSQGTGGDPYEQYF.

The chain links TRBV27 to TRBJ2-7; 7 nucleotides line up with TRBD2. The CDR3 consists of 15 residues. The germline V gene has CDR1 MNHEY and CDR2 SMNVEV (reference sequence). Unmatched junction bases numbered 8, after V lost 2 bases and J lost 4 bases. For the CDR3, the DNA is TGTGCCAGCAGTTTAGGGTCTAGCGGATTTTACGAGCAGTACTTC. Translation: CASSLGSSGFYEQYF.

The chain couples TRBV15 to TRBJ2-1; 9 positions match TRBD2. CDR3 size: 15 residues. Germline trimming cut 1 base from V and 4 bases from J; bases unmatched to any gene: 2. In germline, CDR1 is LNHNV, CDR2 YYDKDF (reference sequence). Written as DNA, the CDR3 is TGTGCCACCAGCAGAGGGCGGGAGGGGTACAATGAGCAGTTCTTC. It yields the protein CATSRGREGYNEQFF.

As regards this clone: This clone may be a read error of a much larger clone one base away. The chain carries TRBV4-2 and TRBJ1-6; TRBD1 agrees at 7 bases. This CDR3 has 15 residues. J was trimmed by 9 bases and V by 1 base; bases with no gene match: 6. Per germline, CDR1 LGHNA and CDR2 YNFKEQ. The CDR3 reads CASSQGGTDSSPLHF. The CDR3 DNA follows: TGTGCCAGCAGCCAAGGGGGGACAGATAGTTCACCCCTCCACTTT.

This sequence joins TRBV4-1 and TRBJ2-3; 8 nucleotides match TRBD2. After removal of 1 base from V and 10 bases from J, the junction contained 4 bases not matched to a gene. The germline CDR1 and CDR2 sequences are MGHRA and YSYEKL. The CDR3 consists of 13 residues. The CDR3 reads CASSQGDSGAQYF. The CDR3 DNA reads TGCGCCAGCAGCCAAGGGGATAGCGGGGCGCAGTATTTT.

V and J are TRBV10-2 and TRBJ2-1, with 9 bases fitting TRBD1. This CDR3 is 18 amino acids long. The J segment lost 8 bases and the V segment lost 3 bases, leaving 17 bases of the junction unmatched. CDR1 WSHSY and CDR2 SAAADI come from the germline V gene. The CDR3 DNA sequence: TGCGCCAGCAGTGAAATTTTGGGACAGGGCTCCCAACAGGATGAGCAGTTCTTC. Translated: CASSEILGQGSQQDEQFF.

This clone was detected only once. V usage is TRBV19 and J usage is TRBJ1-5; no reliable D call. Germline loops: CDR1 LNHDA, CDR2 SQIVND (reference sequence). The CDR3 extends over 12 amino acids. Trimming pared 6 bases from V and 0 bases from J, leaving 3 bases between. The CDR3 coding sequence is TGTGCCAGTAGCTATAGCAATCAGCCCCAGCATTTT. Its protein product is CASSYSNQPQHF.

This clone was detected only once. The V and J genes are TRBV4-2 and TRBJ2-1, with 12 bases identical to TRBD2. V lost 1 base and J lost 4; bases outside the gene matches: 5. Looked up from germline, CDR1 is LGHNA and CDR2 is YNFKEQ. The CDR3 consists of 17 residues. The CDR3 DNA sequence: TGTGCCAGCAGCCAAGGGACTAGCGGGACGGGATACAATGAGCAGTTCTTC. The encoded protein is CASSQGTSGTGYNEQFF.

The chain has TRBV10-1 and TRBJ2-7; maybe TRBD1 (5 bases). Germline V lookup: CDR1 WNHNN, CDR2 SYGVQD (reference sequence). The CDR3 runs 13 residues. V lost 3 bases and J 2 bases, leaving 8 bases between the germline ends. The CDR3 DNA reads as TGCGCCAGCAGTGAAGGGGTTACCTACGAGCAGTACTTC. Residues: CASSEGVTYEQYF.